The subject of this entry is one TCR beta chain. Authors' analysis steps: Reference gene primer amplification gave nucleated cell count estimates. The data were produced by immunoSEQ multiplex PCR, yet TCRdb's version contains in-frame clones alone and is incomplete. That table gives V, J and clone size, and the DNA gave D and trimming. The table includes under 150,000 clones, around 78% detected once. This sample stems from a study of blood T cell repertoires in COVID-19. Looking at the study overall: The United States, Italy and Spain provided the acute and convalescent COVID-19 samples. T cells, B-cell-depleted T cells, or PBMCs provided the cDNA or gDNA that served as material.

Germline V CDR1 and CDR2: MDHEN, SYDVKM. The length of the CDR3 is 13 residues. Deletions cut 6 bases from V and 0 bases from J, with 7 bases between. The receptor was derived from a human donor in a cohort sampled during active COVID-19. This rearrangement joins TRBV28 to TRBJ2-3; no reliable D call. The sequencing sample was made of peripheral blood. The CDR3 protein is CASRSLSTDTQYF. DNA of the CDR3: TGTGCCAGCAGGTCCCTTAGCACAGATACGCAGTATTTT.